A single sample is the source of the 16 T cell receptor beta chains below, sequenced in a study of T cell repertoires in cytomegalovirus infection (dated by TCRdb to the late 2010s). The sample's treatment or condition label is to be understood as: in vitro stimulation with specific CMV peptide epitopes to enrich CMV-specific T cells. Their cognate antigens are unknown. The sequencer was an Illumina HiSeq 1500. TCRdb's own reprocessing of the public reads used fastp at Q25 and MiXCR and kept productive beta chains. One record per CDR3 amino acid sequence lists the most common genes and DNA. The sample yields about 920,000 distinct CDR3 sequences; around 29% were counted once. 11% to 15% of the sample is in the top ten clones. The material sequenced was cultured CD8+ T cells from PBMCs, taken from culture after CMV antigen stimulation. These receptors all stem from a human donor in good health (CMV status not recorded). Some clones in this sample may be carry-over from other donors' samples.

The chain uses TRBV11-2 and TRBJ1-5; tentative D call: TRBD1 (6 bases). CDR1 is SGHAT and CDR2 is FQNNGV in the germline V gene. Trimming took off 5 bases at V and 4 bases at J, with 12 bases between the two ends. The CDR3 contains 14 residues. The CDR3 region is CASSNTGTNQPQHF. CDR3 coding DNA: TGTGCCAGCAGCAACACAGGGACTAATCAGCCCCAGCATTTT.

The rearrangement links TRBV10-3 to TRBJ2-1, with TRBD2 matching 13 bases. V shed 3 bases and J 8 bases; nucleotides not matched to a gene: 4. This CDR3 contains 15 residues. The V gene's germline CDR1 is ENHRY and CDR2 SYGVKD. The CDR3 is CAISDGTSGVDEQFF. In DNA form, the CDR3 reads TGTGCCATCAGTGACGGGACTAGCGGGGTTGATGAGCAGTTCTTC.

V usage is TRBV6-2 or TRBV6-3 and J usage is TRBJ2-2; 7 positions match TRBD1. Germline lookup yields CDR1 MNHEY and CDR2 SVGEGT. V was clipped by 2 bases and J by 1 base; unmatched bases: 7. This CDR3 spans 17 amino acids. The CDR3 nucleotides are TGTGCCAGCAGTTACGCCCGGGACAGCAAGAACACCGGGGAGCTGTTTTTT. Encoded protein: CASSYARDSKNTGELFF.

Points on this clonotype: This clone may be a read error of a much larger clone one base away. V usage is TRBV6-1 and J usage is TRBJ2-1; a possible D gene is TRBD1 (6 bases). Germline V CDR1 and CDR2: MNHNS, SASEGT. The CDR3 has 11 amino acids. The CDR3 DNA is TGTGTCAGCGTCAGGGGCAATGAGCAGTTCTTC. Its translation is CVSVRGNEQFF.

V is TRBV20-1 and J is TRBJ2-5; D might be TRBD2 (5 bases). V was pared by 7 bases and J by 5 bases, with 20 bases between. CDR3 length equals 14 residues. Germline CDR1 DFQATT, CDR2 SNEGSKA (reference sequence). The CDR3 nucleotides are TGCAGTGTCCGAGAGGGTCCCTTTGGGGAGACCCAGTACTTC. It encodes CSVREGPFGETQYF.

The chain combines TRBV20-1 with TRBJ1-5; TRBD1 agrees at 7 bases. The germline V gene has CDR1 DFQATT and CDR2 SNEGSKA (reference sequence). There are 14 residues in the CDR3. Trimming removed 0 bases from V and 2 bases from J; junction bases left unmatched: 1. The CDR3 nucleotides read TGCAGTGCTAGAGAGGGGACAGGCAATCAGCCCCAGCATTTT. The encoded protein is CSAREGTGNQPQHF.

This clonotype was seen a few times. The J gene is TRBJ1-2, the V gene TRBV10-2; a weak D match, TRBD1 (6 bases). The V end was cut by 3 bases, the J end by 4 bases, with 12 bases between. Germline V gene lookup returns CDR1 WSHSY and CDR2 SAAADI. This CDR3 has 14 amino acids. DNA for the CDR3: TGCGCCAGCAGTGAAGGTGGGGGCCCCTATGGCTACACCTTC. Its translation is CASSEGGGPYGYTF.

This clonotype has at least ten counts. The V gene is TRBV24-1, the J gene TRBJ1-5; 8 positions match TRBD1. The CDR3 consists of 17 residues. The germline CDR1 and CDR2 sequences are KGHDR and SFDVKD. V was clipped by 1 base and J by 3 bases; unmatched bases: 7. DNA of the CDR3: TGTGCCACCAGTGATTTTCAGGGGGCGGAATACAATCAGCCCCAGCATTTT. Translating gives CATSDFQGAEYNQPQHF.

V and J are TRBV5-1 and TRBJ2-1; 8 bases are shared with TRBD2. V lost 0 bases and J lost 0; bases outside the gene matches: 8. The germline V gene has CDR1 SGHRS and CDR2 YFSETQ. CDR3 size: 18 residues. For the CDR3, the DNA is TGCGCCAGCAGCTTGGATCCTAGCGGGTCCCGCTCCTACAATGAGCAGTTCTTC. This gives the protein CASSLDPSGSRSYNEQFF.

The V call is TRBV7-6, the J call TRBJ2-5; D may be TRBD1 (6 bases). Trimming pared 4 bases from V and 4 bases from J, leaving 16 bases between. CDR1 and CDR2 from the germline V gene are SGHVS and FNYEAQ. CDR3 length: 15 residues. CDR3 residues: CASSSGTPARETQYF. The CDR3 region has the DNA TGTGCCAGCAGCTCCGGGACACCGGCAAGAGAGACCCAGTACTTC.

This clonotype appeared a few times. J is TRBJ2-5 and V is TRBV2, with 10 bases lining up with TRBD2. The V segment lost 6 bases and the J segment 3 bases; nucleotides outside the gene matches: 13. Looked up from germline, CDR1 is SNHLY and CDR2 is FYNNEI. CDR3 length: 17 amino acids. CDR3 in DNA: TGTGCCAGCAGGGACCTTCATACGGGACTAGCGAAAGAGACCCAGTACTTC. Translating it yields CASRDLHTGLAKETQYF.

This clonotype occurred a few times. The CDR3 region is CASSQEAGEGSPLHF. The CDR3 nucleotides are TGCGCCAGCAGCCAAGAAGCAGGGGAGGGATCACCCCTCCACTTT. V usage is TRBV4-1 and J usage is TRBJ1-6; D possibly corresponds to TRBD1 (6 bases). The V gene's germline CDR1 is MGHRA and CDR2 YSYEKL. The CDR3 has 15 amino acids. V lost 0 bases, J lost 10 bases, and 13 bases lay in between.

This clonotype was observed a few times. The genes are TRBV7-4 and TRBJ2-1; D not certain. The CDR3 totals 10 residues. V was shortened by 11 bases and J by 9 bases, with 11 bases between the two germline ends. The germline gives CDR1 SGHVT, CDR2 SQSDAQ. CDR3: CAGVVIEQFF. The CDR3 region has the DNA TGTGCCGGTGTGGTGATTGAGCAGTTCTTC.

This clonotype was observed at least ten times. V usage is TRBV19 and J usage is TRBJ1-2; D uncertain. V was shortened by 5 bases and J by 5 bases, with 18 bases between the two germline ends. The V gene's germline CDR1 is LNHDA and CDR2 SQIVND (reference sequence). The CDR3 consists of 15 residues. CDR3 sequence reads: CASSLTIQLGYGYTF. In DNA form, the CDR3 reads TGTGCCAGTAGTCTGACGATACAGCTGGGTTATGGCTACACCTTC.

This clonotype has a count of ten or more. The CDR3 loop is CASSLGAGSPLHF. CDR3 in DNA: TGTGCCAGCAGCTTAGGAGCAGGTTCTCCCCTCCACTTT. The rearrangement uses TRBV7-8 and TRBJ1-6; the D is unclear. V lost 1 base to trimming and J lost 13 bases, with 11 bases between them. Germline CDR1 reads SGHVS; CDR2 reads FQNEAQ. This CDR3 region has 13 residues. Supplemented by reference TRBV7-8 and TRBJ1-6, the full variable domain reads GAGVSQSPRYKVAKRGQDVALRCDPISGHVSLFWYQQALGQGPEFLTYFQNEAQLDKSGLPSDRFFAERPEGSVSTLKIQRTQQEDSAVYLCASSLGAGSPLHFGNGTRLTVT.

This clonotype was counted only a few times. The chain recombines TRBV7-9 with TRBJ1-2; D ambiguous. The CDR3 has 13 amino acids. The germline V gene encodes CDR1 SEHNR and CDR2 FQNEAQ (reference sequence). Between the trimmed V and J ends, which lost 0 bases and 6 bases, there was a span of 8 bases. The CDR3 bases are TGTGCCAGCAGCTTAGCCGAGCCCGATGGCTACACCTTC. This codes for CASSLAEPDGYTF.